The sample holds a few counts of the clone carrying this TCR beta chain. The target antigen is unknown. The entry originates in a study of T cell responses to AZD1222 COVID-19 vaccine. Regarding the study as a whole: Elevations in Spike-specific TCR breadth and depth followed administration of two AZD1222 doses. The span of vaccine-associated CD4 TCRs extended across spike, with dominance at 160-218 and 743-854. Of spike-specific TCRs, nearly half reportedly target regions left unmutated in variants.

Only in-frame clones appear in the TCRdb table, and some are missing; sequencing was by immunoSEQ multiplex PCR. The sample contains more than 85,000 clones, 88% of which appear only once. Germline V gene sequence: CDR1 SGHDN, CDR2 FVKESK. V lost 4 bases to trimming and J lost 4 bases; unmatched junction nucleotides: 10. The CDR3 spans 16 residues. This sample comprised peripheral blood, obtained on day 0 of AZD1222 vaccination. The chain couples TRBV14 to TRBJ2-3; 8 positions agree with TRBD2. This TCR came from an adult in good health. CDR3 protein: CASSPIQAGAADTQYF. The DNA for the CDR3 is TGTGCCAGCAGCCCCATCCAAGCGGGAGCAGCAGATACGCAGTATTTT.